This T cell receptor (beta chain) was sequenced during a study of T cell responses to AZD1222 COVID-19 vaccine (dated by TCRdb to about 2021). Regarding the research as a whole: AZD1222 recipients whose second dose came at about 4 weeks and those whose second dose came at about 12 weeks were combined into one group, since spike-specific TCR depth and breadth did not differ between the two schedules. TCR sequencing covered more than 230 trial participants: about 210 given two doses of AZD1222 and 26 given two doses of MenACWY control vaccine. Trial participants were enrolled into age subgroups of 18-55, 56-69 and 70-plus years, which contained about 150, 27 and 61 TCR-sequenced participants, respectively. Study-wide findings and limitations: After two AZD1222 doses, spike-specific TCR breadth and depth were significantly higher than at day 0 and than in MenACWY recipients. Nearly half of unique spike-specific TCRs reportedly recognized epitopes outside regions mutated in the B.1.351 and B.1.1.7 variants. Because no day 14 peak-response samples were available, the repertoires could be characterized only after the peak T cell response. Most participants were white British and females outnumbered males, and the authors suggested that clonal diversity may have been underestimated. The 56-69-year group was small, and its depth increase did not reach significance, likely because of low power. The whole spike protein was spanned by vaccine-associated CD4 TCRs, and dominant responses were seen in regions 160-218 and 743-854. Conclusions about previously exposed vaccinees were limited because only 5 or 6 AZD1222 recipients were SARS-CoV-2 seropositive at baseline.

From the germline V gene, CDR1 is SNHLY and CDR2 is FYNNEI. The CDR3 has 13 amino acids, counting the end cysteine and phenylalanine. Only the CDR3 portion is preserved as DNA: 39 bases, with reading frame beginning at the first base. V is clipped by 4 bases and J by 0 bases, and the sequence between their germline boundaries is 4 bases long. Reading the label with the study, this specimen's time point is: baseline before first vaccination. Vaccinee samples came from UK trials COV001 and COV002, including a single-blind randomized controlled phase 2/3 trial of AZD1222 (ChAdOx1 nCoV-19) in healthy adults. For TCRbeta chain sequencing, PBMC samples were collected from trial participants at day 0 and at day 28 after the second dose. This clone was picked up a small number of times. Its antigen has not been determined. No much larger clone is present one base from it, and per-base qualities are unavailable.

The CDR3 regions of human TCRbeta chains were subjected to immunosequencing. Processing in the source paper ran as follows. Repertoire TCRs were matched against a reference library of SARS-CoV-2-specific TCRs generated with the MIRA antigen-specificity platform. Breadth was defined as the fraction of unique TCRs that were SARS-CoV-2-associated, and depth was defined as the fraction of total T cells that were SARS-CoV-2-associated. Using the MIRA data, each spike-specific TCR was assigned both to the spike region to which the TCR was reactive and to a CD4 or CD8 class. Log10-transformed breadth and depth values were compared by one-way ANOVA with Sidak's multiple comparisons tests. In TCRdb, the immuneACCESS table is reduced to in-frame sequences with V and J assigned. These tables do not hold every clone; where another copy was compared, an unresolved V gene accounts for under half, and the others remain unexplained. The V and J calls and clone size come from that table; D and trimming were worked out from the DNA. Across this sample there are some 130,000 clones, with over 90% seen only once. The top ten hold under 6.5% of the sample.

Material: peripheral blood, obtained on day 0 of AZD1222 vaccination. The source is an adult in good health. This chain joins TRBV2 to TRBJ1-5; no D gene can be assigned with confidence. The CDR3 protein: CASSVSSNQPQHF. The DNA reads TGTGCCAGCAGTGTCTCTAGCAATCAGCCCCAGCATTTT. The reference TRBV2 and TRBJ1-5 proteins fill in what lies around the CDR3, so the full variable domain reads EPEVTQTPSHQVTQMGQEVILRCVPISNHLYFYWYRQILGQKVEFLVSFYNNEISEKSEIFDDQFSVERPDGSNFTLKIRSTKLEDSAMYFCASSVSSNQPQHFGDGTRLSIL.